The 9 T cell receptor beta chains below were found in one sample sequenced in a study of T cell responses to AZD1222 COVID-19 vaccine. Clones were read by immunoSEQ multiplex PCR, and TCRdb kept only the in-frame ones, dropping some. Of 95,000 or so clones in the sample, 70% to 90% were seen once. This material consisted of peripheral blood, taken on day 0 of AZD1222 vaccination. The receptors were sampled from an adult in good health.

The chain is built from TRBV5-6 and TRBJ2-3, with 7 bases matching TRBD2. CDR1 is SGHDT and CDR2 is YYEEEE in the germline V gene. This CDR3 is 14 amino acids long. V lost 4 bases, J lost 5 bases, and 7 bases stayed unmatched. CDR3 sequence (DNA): TGTGCCAGCAGCCGACTAGCAAACGGAGATACGCAGTATTTT. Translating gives CASSRLANGDTQYF.

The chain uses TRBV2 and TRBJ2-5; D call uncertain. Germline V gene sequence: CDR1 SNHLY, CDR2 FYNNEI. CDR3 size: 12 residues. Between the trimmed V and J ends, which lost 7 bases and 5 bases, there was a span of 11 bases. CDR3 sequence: CASTFSFETQYF. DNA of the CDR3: TGTGCCAGCACCTTCTCCTTTGAGACCCAGTACTTC.

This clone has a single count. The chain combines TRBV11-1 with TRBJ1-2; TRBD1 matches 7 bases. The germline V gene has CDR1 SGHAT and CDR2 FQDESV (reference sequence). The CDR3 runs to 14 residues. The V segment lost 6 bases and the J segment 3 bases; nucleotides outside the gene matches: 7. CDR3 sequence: CASSLTGRDYGYTF. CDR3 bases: TGTGCCAGCAGTTTGACAGGGAGGGACTATGGCTACACCTTC.

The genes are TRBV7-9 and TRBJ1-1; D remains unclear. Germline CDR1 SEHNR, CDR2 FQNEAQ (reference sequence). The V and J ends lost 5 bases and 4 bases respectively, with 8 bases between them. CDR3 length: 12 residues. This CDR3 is CASSAEGTEAFF. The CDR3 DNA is TGTGCCAGCAGCGCCGAAGGCACTGAAGCTTTCTTT.

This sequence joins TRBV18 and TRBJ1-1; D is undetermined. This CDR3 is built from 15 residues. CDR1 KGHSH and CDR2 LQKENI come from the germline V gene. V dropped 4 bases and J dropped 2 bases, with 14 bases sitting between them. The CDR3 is CASSLGGVRNTEAFF. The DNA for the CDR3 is TGTGCCAGCTCACTCGGTGGGGTTCGAAACACTGAAGCTTTCTTT.

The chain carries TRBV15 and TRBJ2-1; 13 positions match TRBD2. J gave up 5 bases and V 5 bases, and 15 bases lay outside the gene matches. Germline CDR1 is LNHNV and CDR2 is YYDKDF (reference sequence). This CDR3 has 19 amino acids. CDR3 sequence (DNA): TGTGCCACCAGCCCCCGACTAGCGGGGGGCCCATCCGCCCACAATGAGCAGTTCTTC. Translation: CATSPRLAGGPSAHNEQFF.

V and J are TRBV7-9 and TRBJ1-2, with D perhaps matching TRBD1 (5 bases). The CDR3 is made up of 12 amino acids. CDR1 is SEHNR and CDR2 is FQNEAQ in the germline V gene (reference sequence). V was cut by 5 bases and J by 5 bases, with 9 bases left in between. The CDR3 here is CASSDSLYGYTF. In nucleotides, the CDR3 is TGTGCCAGCAGCGACAGCTTGTATGGCTACACCTTC.

CDR3 amino acids: CASGDGNQPQHF. The CDR3 DNA follows: TGTGCTAGTGGTGACGGAAATCAGCCCCAGCATTTT. The chain carries TRBV12-5 and TRBJ1-5, with D hard to call. This CDR3 contains 12 residues. V dropped 5 bases and J dropped 4 bases, with 6 bases sitting between them. CDR1 LGHNT and CDR2 FRNRAP come from the germline V gene.

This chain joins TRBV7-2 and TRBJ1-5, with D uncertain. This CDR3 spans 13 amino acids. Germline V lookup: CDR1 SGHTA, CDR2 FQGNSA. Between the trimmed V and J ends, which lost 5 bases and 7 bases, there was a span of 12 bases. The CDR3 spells CASSPSVGQPQHF. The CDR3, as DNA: TGTGCCAGCAGCCCCTCGGTTGGCCAGCCCCAGCATTTT. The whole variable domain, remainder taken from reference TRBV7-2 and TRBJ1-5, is GAGVSQSPSNKVTEKGKDVELRCDPISGHTALYWYRQSLGQGLEFLIYFQGNSAPDKSGLPSDRFSAERTGGSVSTLTIQRTQQEDSAVYLCASSPSVGQPQHFGDGTRLSIL.